The 5 T cell receptor beta chains listed next were all sequenced from one sample in a study of shared clonotypes between healthy human individuals. CD45RO-negative CD8 cells positively selected for CCR7 made up the naive population, which excluded terminally differentiated effector memory CD45RA+ cells. TCRdb's table, derived via immunoSEQ multiplex PCR, lists solely in-frame clones and lacks some. The repertoire holds 2 million to 2.5 million clones, with approximately 95% as singletons. The sample was naive CD8+ T cells sorted from blood. These receptors were obtained from a man between 18 and 29 years old in good health.

This clone has only one observation. The chain has TRBV28 and TRBJ2-7; the D gene is possibly TRBD2 (5 bases). Trimming cost V 5 bases and J 3 bases, with 11 bases left between them. This CDR3 spans 13 amino acids. The germline CDR1 and CDR2 sequences are MDHEN and SYDVKM. CDR3 DNA: TGTGCCAGCAGTACGTTAGGGAGCTACGAGCAGTACTTC. This encodes CASSTLGSYEQYF.

This clone is a singleton in its sample. This chain links TRBV10-3 with TRBJ2-3, with a possible D match to TRBD2 (7 bases). This CDR3 is 17 amino acids long. With 5 bases removed from V and 3 bases from J, the gap between germline ends came to 21 bases. Germline V CDR1 and CDR2: ENHRY, SYGVKD. CDR3 region: CAISSEQGGVRTDTQYF. CDR3 nucleotide sequence: TGTGCCATCAGTAGTGAACAGGGAGGGGTTCGGACAGATACGCAGTATTTT.

This chain joins TRBV5-6 and TRBJ1-1; no clear D. CDR1 is SGHDT, CDR2 YYEEEE, per germline. Trimming removed 7 bases at V and 5 bases at J, with 15 bases between. This CDR3 has 13 residues. CDR3 in DNA: TGTGCCAGCCGAGAGGGTAGCATGACTGAAGCTTTCTTT. Protein product: CASREGSMTEAFF.

This clone came up once. The CDR3 DNA follows: TGTGCCAGCAGCCTAGCGGGCGCGAACACCGGGGAGCTGTTTTTT. Translation: CASSLAGANTGELFF. The chain recombines TRBV5-4 with TRBJ2-2; the match to TRBD2 covers 8 bases. V was clipped by 4 bases and J by 0 bases; unmatched bases: 2. CDR3 length: 15 amino acids. The germline V gene encodes CDR1 SGHNT and CDR2 YYREEE (reference sequence).

The chain is built from TRBV30 and TRBJ1-2; D may be TRBD1 (6 bases). Germline CDR1 reads GTSNPN; CDR2 reads SVGIG (reference sequence). The CDR3 totals 13 residues. The CDR3: CANDGGGRYGYTF. The CDR3 DNA follows: TGTGCGAACGACGGCGGGGGCCGCTATGGCTACACCTTC. Filled out from reference TRBV30 and TRBJ1-2, the complete variable domain reads SQTIHQWPATLVQPVGSPLSLECTVEGTSNPNLYWYRQAAGRGLQLLFYSVGIGQISSEVPQNLSASRPQDRQFILSSKKLLLSDSGFYLCANDGGGRYGYTFGSGTRLTVV.